These 13 T cell receptor beta chains were all obtained from the same sample, sequenced in a study of beta chain features in type 1 diabetes. Every bit of the isolated RNA underwent reverse transcription, so sequencing read expressed TCRB transcripts. Sequencing was performed with immunoSEQ multiplex PCR; in TCRdb, only in-frame clones are kept and a portion is missing. The table lists about half a million clones, roughly 31% of them singletons. Sequenced input: naive CD4+ T cells from blood. Every receptor here comes from a man between 18 and 35 years old in good health.

This chain links TRBV19 with TRBJ2-6, with 7 positions matching TRBD1. CDR1 and CDR2 from the germline V gene are LNHDA and SQIVND (reference sequence). CDR3 length equals 18 residues. V trimming: 4 bases; J trimming: 0 bases; junction bases outside the gene matches: 9. CDR3 coding DNA: TGTGCCAGTAGTAGGGACAGATTCTCCAGCTCTGGGGCCAACGTCCTGACTTTC. Translated, it gives CASSRDRFSSSGANVLTF.

The chain joins TRBV27 to TRBJ2-4; TRBD2 matches 8 bases. Germline V lookup: CDR1 MNHEY, CDR2 SMNVEV (reference sequence). Trimming at V came to 5 bases and at J to 5 bases, leaving 8 bases not matched to a gene. The CDR3 is made up of 15 amino acids. The CDR3, as DNA: TGTGCCAGCAGTGCCAGACTAGCGTGGCAAAACATTCAGTACTTC. Residues: CASSARLAWQNIQYF.

The chain recombines TRBV29-1 with TRBJ1-1; the D is unclear. The CDR3 is 12 amino acids. Looked up from germline, CDR1 is SQVTM and CDR2 is ANQGSEA. Between the trimmed V and J ends, which lost 7 bases and 0 bases, there was a span of 9 bases. The CDR3 reads CSAGSMNTEAFF. CDR3 in DNA: TGCAGCGCCGGATCCATGAACACTGAAGCTTTCTTT.

The chain joins TRBV10-3 to TRBJ2-7; 7 nucleotides agree with TRBD1. This CDR3 spans 15 amino acids. With V trimmed by 0 bases and J by 4 bases, 6 bases remained unmatched. The germline V gene encodes CDR1 ENHRY and CDR2 SYGVKD. CDR3 residues: CAISESTGVRYEQYF. CDR3 in DNA: TGTGCCATCAGTGAGTCAACAGGGGTAAGATACGAGCAGTACTTC.

This clone was seen a handful of times. Here the CDR3 DNA reads TGCGCCAGCAGCTCTAAGGGCGTTTCCTACGAGCAGTACTTC. It codes for CASSSKGVSYEQYF. The chain recombines TRBV5-1 with TRBJ2-7, with D uncertain. Per germline, CDR1 SGHRS and CDR2 YFSETQ. CDR3 size: 14 residues. The V end lost 3 bases, the J end lost 1 base, and 11 bases lay between the germline ends.

The table lists this clone with a few counts. CDR3 sequence: CASSNGNTIYF. The CDR3 region has the DNA TGTGCCAGCAGCAATGGAAACACCATATATTTT. The rearrangement links TRBV7-9 to TRBJ1-3; no reliable D call. V lost 5 bases and J 3 bases, leaving 2 bases between the germline ends. The CDR3 extends over 11 amino acids. Germline V CDR1 and CDR2: SEHNR, FQNEAQ (reference sequence).

The chain joins TRBV28 to TRBJ2-1; no firm D call. From germline, CDR1 is MDHEN and CDR2 SYDVKM. Trimming removed 3 bases from V and 7 bases from J, with 4 bases in between. The CDR3 is made up of 11 amino acids. CDR3 in amino acids: CASSFLNEQFF. The CDR3 nucleotides are TGTGCCAGCAGTTTTTTAAATGAGCAGTTCTTC.

This clone was counted only a few times. The chain employs TRBV7-9 and TRBJ2-7; D call uncertain. CDR3 length equals 12 residues. In germline, CDR1 is SEHNR, CDR2 FQNEAQ (reference sequence). Between the trimmed V and J ends, which lost 1 base and 7 bases, there was a span of 8 bases. The CDR3 region is CASSLVAAEQYF. The CDR3 nucleotides are TGTGCCAGCAGCTTAGTAGCTGCAGAGCAGTACTTC.

The V and J genes are TRBV30 and TRBJ2-7; 7 positions agree with TRBD2. The CDR3 contains 15 residues. V gave up 0 bases and J gave up 5 bases; unmatched junction bases: 10. Germline assignment: CDR1 GTSNPN and CDR2 SVGIG (reference sequence). The CDR3: CAWSVSAGEPHEQYF. The CDR3 DNA sequence: TGTGCCTGGAGTGTATCGGCGGGAGAACCCCACGAGCAGTACTTC. The full variable domain, in which reference TRBV30 and TRBJ2-7 provide the parts outside the CDR3, is SQTIHQWPATLVQPVGSPLSLECTVEGTSNPNLYWYRQAAGRGLQLLFYSVGIGQISSEVPQNLSASRPQDRQFILSSKKLLLSDSGFYLCAWSVSAGEPHEQYFGPGTRLTVT.

The chain couples TRBV5-1 to TRBJ2-5; D uncertain. This CDR3 region has 13 residues. V lost 5 bases and J lost 0, with 8 bases in between. Germline CDR1 is SGHRS and CDR2 is YFSETQ. Here the CDR3 reads CASRVEYQETQYF. The CDR3 DNA follows: TGCGCCAGCAGGGTAGAATACCAAGAGACCCAGTACTTC. The entire variable domain, with the rest obtained from reference TRBV5-1 and TRBJ2-5, is as follows: KAGVTQTPRYLIKTRGQQVTLSCSPISGHRSVSWYQQTPGQGLQFLFEYFSETQRNKGNFPGRFSGRQFSNSRSEMNVSTLELGDSALYLCASRVEYQETQYFGPGTRLLVL.

J is TRBJ2-7 and V is TRBV30; 14 nucleotides align to TRBD2. The V and J ends lost 3 bases and 6 bases, in that order; junction bases with no gene match: 10. This CDR3 has 16 amino acids. CDR1 GTSNPN and CDR2 SVGIG come from the germline V gene (reference sequence). The CDR3 DNA follows: TGTGCCTGGAGGTACCTCCCCGGGACTAGCGGGAGCGAGCAGTACTTC. Its translation is CAWRYLPGTSGSEQYF.

This clone was counted only a few times. The gene calls are TRBV4-1 and TRBJ2-3; possibly TRBD2 for D (6 bases). CDR3 length equals 15 residues. The V gene lost 4 bases and the J gene lost 3 bases, with 14 bases spanning the gap. From germline, CDR1 is MGHRA and CDR2 YSYEKL. The CDR3 coding sequence is TGCGCCAGCAGCCTACCCGGGAGAAAGACAGATACGCAGTATTTT. Translation: CASSLPGRKTDTQYF.

There are a few counts of this clone. The rearrangement joins TRBV2 to TRBJ2-5; D tentatively reads TRBD1 or TRBD2 (5 bases each). The CDR3 is 13 residues long. Germline V gene lookup returns CDR1 SNHLY and CDR2 FYNNEI. Trimming took off 10 bases at V and 0 bases at J, with 12 bases between the two ends. The CDR3 bases are TGTGCCACCGGGGACCCGAACCAAGAGACCCAGTACTTC. This sequence encodes CATGDPNQETQYF.